This T cell receptor (beta chain) was retrieved from a study of blood T cell repertoires in COVID-19. For the study at large: Collection of acute and convalescent COVID-19 samples took place in the United States, Italy and Spain. Sources were T cells, B-cell-depleted T cells, or PBMCs; the material itself was cDNA or gDNA.

In the authors' workflow: Using reference gene primer amplification, nucleated cell counts were estimated. Profiled with immunoSEQ multiplex PCR; TCRdb holds only in-frame clones, not every one. The V and J calls and clone size come from that table; D and trimming were worked out from the DNA. The repertoire holds roughly 200,000 clones, with about 80% as singletons. Trimming removed 0 bases from V and 6 bases from J, with 15 bases in between. Germline lookup yields CDR1 GTSNPN and CDR2 SVGIG (reference sequence). CDR3 size: 14 residues. Sequenced: peripheral blood. The TCR sequence derives from a man aged 50 to 59 with active or convalescent COVID-19. The gene calls are TRBV30 and TRBJ2-7; TRBD2 is a possible D gene (6 bases). CDR3 in amino acids: CAWSVQAGQSEQYF. The CDR3 DNA sequence: TGTGCCTGGAGTGTACAGGCGGGGCAGTCCGAGCAGTACTTC.